A selection of T cell receptor beta chains follows, all from one sample in a study of blood T cell repertoires in COVID-19. Profiled with immunoSEQ multiplex PCR; TCRdb holds only in-frame clones, not every one. The repertoire holds around 93,000 clones, 80% to 95% seen once, with 5% to 7% in the top ten. Sample: peripheral blood. The receptors derive from a man between 18 and 29 years old with COVID-19, enrolled during active disease. Each CDR3 is given with its conserved first and last residue. Each record gives: J gene, V gene, clone size, D gene, CDR3 protein, CDR3 DNA. The D gene is left open where the match is weak. Clone size is not always given. Where it is, it says once, few, many or a class for expanded clones.

TRBJ1-6,TRBV4-3,NA,NA,CASSRTTGSNSPLHF,TGCGCCAGCAGTCGCACGACAGGTTCTAATTCACCCCTCCACTTT
TRBJ2-1,TRBV5-1,NA,TRBD2,CASSLFPSGRSGNEQFF,TGCGCCAGCAGCTTGTTCCCCAGCGGGAGATCGGGCAATGAGCAGTTCTTC
TRBJ1-1,TRBV2,few,NA,CASRDIRNTEAFF,TGTGCCAGCAGGGACATAAGGAACACTGAAGCTTTCTTT
TRBJ2-7,TRBV20-1,NA,NA,CSASGDREDHEQYF,TGCAGTGCTAGTGGTGACAGGGAGGACCACGAGCAGTACTTC
TRBJ2-2,TRBV5-3,NA,NA,CARKSRYTGELFF,TGTGCCAGAAAGTCCAGATACACCGGGGAGCTGTTTTTT
TRBJ2-7,TRBV7-9,NA,TRBD2,CASSFNRDSGRSEQYF,TGTGCCAGCAGCTTTAACAGGGATAGCGGGAGATCCGAGCAGTACTTC
TRBJ1-2,TRBV6-9,once,NA,CASSIFQDERGVYGYTF,TGTGCCAGCAGCATCTTCCAGGATGAAAGGGGCGTCTATGGCTACACCTTC
TRBJ2-7,TRBV2,NA,NA,CASSNKRVPYEQYF,TGTGCCAGCAGCAACAAGCGGGTACCCTACGAGCAGTACTTC
TRBJ1-6,TRBV28,NA,TRBD1,CASSWDSQLHF,TGTGCCAGCAGTTGGGACAGCCAACTCCACTTT
TRBJ2-1,TRBV29-1,NA,TRBD2,CSVVLAAHNEQFF,TGCAGCGTTGTGCTAGCGGCTCACAATGAGCAGTTCTTC
TRBJ1-3,TRBV11-2,NA,NA,CASSFGYGGSSGNTIYF,TGTGCCAGCAGCTTCGGCTACGGGGGGAGCTCTGGAAACACCATATATTTT
TRBJ2-1,TRBV27,NA,TRBD2,CASSSGLAGVGYNEQFF,TGTGCCAGCAGTTCCGGACTAGCGGGAGTAGGGTACAATGAGCAGTTCTTC
TRBJ2-7,TRBV7-8,NA,TRBD1,CASRDRGSYEQYF,TGTGCCAGCCGGGACAGGGGATCCTACGAGCAGTACTTC
TRBJ1-4,TRBV19,NA,NA,CASSNGVFVRATNEKLLF,TGTGCCAGTAGTAATGGCGTCTTCGTTCGTGCAACTAATGAAAAACTGCTTTTT
TRBJ2-7,TRBV12-2,few,NA,CASRLLPGQIYEQYF,TGTGCAAGTCGCTTACTACCGGGACAGATCTACGAGCAGTACTTC
TRBJ2-5,TRBV7-9,NA,TRBD2,CASSLGTSGPLAGETQYF,TGTGCCAGCAGCTTAGGGACTAGCGGTCCCTTGGCGGGAGAGACCCAGTACTTC
TRBJ1-2,TRBV2,NA,NA,CASTEGGYGYTF,TGTGCCAGCACAGAGGGTGGGTATGGCTACACCTTC
TRBJ1-5,TRBV19,NA,NA,CASSITVSNQPQHF,TGTGCCAGTAGTATAACGGTTAGCAATCAGCCCCAGCATTTT
TRBJ2-7,TRBV19,once,NA,CASSTSGNIQAQYF,TGTGCCAGTAGTACATCCGGGAACATCCAGGCGCAGTACTTC
TRBJ1-6,TRBV2,few,NA,CASSLQGSYNSPLHF,TGTGCCAGCAGTTTACAGGGCTCCTATAATTCACCCCTCCACTTT
TRBJ2-5,TRBV10-3,NA,TRBD1,CAISEDRGLGRSQETQYF,TGTGCCATCAGTGAGGACAGGGGGTTGGGACGATCCCAAGAGACCCAGTACTTC
TRBJ1-5,TRBV6-1,NA,NA,CASSGYSGTYRFPQHF,TGTGCCAGCAGTGGCTATTCAGGGACTTACCGTTTTCCCCAGCATTTT
TRBJ2-1,TRBV28,NA,NA,CASSLPSGFAYNEQFF,TGTGCCAGCAGTTTGCCCTCGGGGTTTGCCTACAATGAGCAGTTCTTC
TRBJ1-2,TRBV2,NA,NA,CASSMQGGGLQGYTF,TGTGCCAGCAGTATGCAGGGAGGAGGCCTTCAGGGCTACACCTTC
TRBJ2-1,TRBV5-1,NA,NA,CASSVRRMDEQFF,TGCGCCAGCAGCGTAAGGAGGATGGATGAGCAGTTCTTC
TRBJ2-1,TRBV28,NA,NA,CASRRAGAYYYNEQFF,TGTGCCAGCCGGCGGGCAGGAGCCTACTACTACAATGAGCAGTTCTTC
TRBJ2-3,TRBV2,NA,NA,CASGQYTSTDTQYF,TGTGCCAGCGGGCAATACACTAGCACAGATACGCAGTATTTT
TRBJ2-1,TRBV7-9,once,TRBD2,CASSASGRVYNEQFF,TGTGCCAGCAGCGCTAGCGGGAGGGTGTACAATGAGCAGTTCTTC
TRBJ1-4,TRBV29-1,NA,TRBD1,CSVETGGDEKLFF,TGCAGCGTTGAAACAGGGGGTGATGAAAAACTGTTTTTT
TRBJ1-1,TRBV12-3/TRBV12-4,NA,NA,CASSALRRGSAFF,TGTGCCAGCAGTGCCCTCAGGCGGGGTTCGGCTTTCTTT
TRBJ2-1,TRBV24-1,NA,TRBD1,CATSDADRAYNEQFF,TGTGCCACCAGTGATGCGGACAGGGCCTACAATGAGCAGTTCTTC
TRBJ2-6,TRBV2,NA,TRBD1,CASTQKGQANSGANVLTF,TGTGCCAGCACCCAAAAGGGACAGGCGAACTCTGGGGCCAACGTCCTGACTTTC
TRBJ2-2,TRBV5-1,NA,NA,CASSLSGTGELFF,TGCGCCAGCAGCTTGTCGGGCACCGGGGAGCTGTTTTTT
TRBJ2-1,TRBV4-1,NA,NA,CASSQALASVNEQFF,TGCGCCAGCAGCCAAGCGTTGGCTAGCGTCAATGAGCAGTTCTTC
TRBJ2-1,TRBV2,NA,TRBD2,CASTTGLATYNEQFF,TGTGCCAGCACCACAGGACTAGCAACCTACAATGAGCAGTTCTTC
TRBJ2-1,TRBV7-9,NA,NA,CASRGPRIAGQYNEQFF,TGTGCCAGCAGAGGTCCCAGGATAGCGGGACAGTACAATGAGCAGTTCTTC
TRBJ1-6,TRBV6-5,NA,NA,CASRGESYNSPLHF,TGTGCCAGCAGAGGGGAATCCTATAATTCACCCCTCCACTTT
TRBJ2-2,TRBV5-6,NA,NA,CASSFGRATGELFF,TGTGCCAGCAGCTTTGGGAGAGCTACCGGGGAGCTGTTTTTT
TRBJ1-2,TRBV28,few,NA,CASSYPGGYTF,TGTGCCAGCAGTTACCCAGGTGGCTACACCTTC
TRBJ1-5,TRBV19,NA,NA,CASSTLDSNQPQHF,TGTGCCAGTAGTACCCTAGATAGCAATCAGCCCCAGCATTTT